This T cell receptor beta chain emerged from a study of blood T cell repertoires in COVID-19. Overall study context: Specimens from acute and convalescent COVID-19 originated in the United States, Italy and Spain.

Study processing details: Reference gene primer amplification in the assay estimated nucleated cell counts. TCRdb's copy holds only in-frame clones and misses some; the assay was immunoSEQ multiplex PCR. V and J calls and clone size come straight from that table; D and trimming were deduced from the DNA. The sample shows some 150,000 clones, 84% of them seen only once. This clone was found a few times. The CDR3 runs 16 residues. Germline-derived CDR1 and CDR2 are SEHNR and FQNEAQ (reference sequence). Trimming pared 0 bases from V and 5 bases from J, leaving 11 bases between. This receptor was identified in a woman in her fifties or sixties in a cohort sampled during active or convalescent COVID-19. This rearrangement joins TRBV7-9 to TRBJ1-6; D unclear. The sample was peripheral blood. The CDR3 protein is CASSLAPTGNNSPLHF. CDR3 DNA sequence: TGTGCCAGCAGCTTAGCTCCGACGGGGAATAATTCACCCCTCCACTTT.